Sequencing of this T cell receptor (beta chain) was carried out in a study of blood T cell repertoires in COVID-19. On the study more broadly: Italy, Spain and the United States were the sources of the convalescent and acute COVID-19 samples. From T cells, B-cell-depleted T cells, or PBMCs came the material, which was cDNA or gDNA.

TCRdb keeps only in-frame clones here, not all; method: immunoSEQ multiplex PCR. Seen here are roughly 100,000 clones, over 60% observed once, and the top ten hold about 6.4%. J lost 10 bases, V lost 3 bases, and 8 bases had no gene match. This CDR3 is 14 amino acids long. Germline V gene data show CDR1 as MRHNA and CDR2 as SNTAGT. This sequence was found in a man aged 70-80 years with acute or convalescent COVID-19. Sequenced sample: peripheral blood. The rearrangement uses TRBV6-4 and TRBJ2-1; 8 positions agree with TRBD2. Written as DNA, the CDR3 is TGTGCCAGCAGTGAAGAAGCGGGAGAGGGGGAGCAGTTCTTC. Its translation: CASSEEAGEGEQFF.